Each of the 22 T cell receptor beta chains below was sequenced from the same sample in a study of cytomegalovirus exposure and HLA in healthy donors. The PCR made use of 60 Vbeta and 13 Jbeta primers. Profiled with immunoSEQ multiplex PCR; TCRdb holds only in-frame clones, not every one. The sample shows 130,000 to 150,000 clones, 79% of them seen only once. The material sequenced was PBMCs. The receptors were gathered from a man between 18 and 35 years old in good health and CMV-seronegative.

CDR3 coding DNA: TGTGCCAGCTCACAGACAGCGATCGAGCAGTACTTC. Translation gives CASSQTAIEQYF. The J gene is TRBJ2-7, the V gene TRBV18; TRBD1 is a possible D gene (5 bases). Germline CDR1 reads KGHSH; CDR2 reads LQKENI. The CDR3 runs to 12 residues. Trimming stripped 4 bases from V and 6 bases from J, with 10 bases between.

The chain carries TRBV12-5 and TRBJ1-2, with a possible D match to TRBD1 (6 bases). Germline CDR1 is LGHNT and CDR2 is FRNRAP. The CDR3 contains 13 residues. Between the trimmed V and J ends, which lost 6 bases and 5 bases, there was a span of 13 bases. CDR3 in DNA: TGTGCTAGTGGCCTTGGGACACTGTATGGCTACACCTTC. Its translation: CASGLGTLYGYTF.

The V and J genes are TRBV5-1 and TRBJ2-7, with D hard to call. Germline loops: CDR1 SGHRS, CDR2 YFSETQ. V was pared by 0 bases and J by 2 bases, with 9 bases between. The length of the CDR3 is 14 residues. The CDR3 spells CASSLGEAPYEQYF. The CDR3 nucleotides read TGCGCCAGCAGCTTGGGAGAAGCTCCCTACGAGCAGTACTTC.

This clone was observed a handful of times. Here the CDR3 reads CASSLGAGYNSPLHF. The CDR3 nucleotides read TGTGCCAGCAGTTTGGGGGCAGGTTATAATTCACCCCTCCACTTT. The rearrangement joins TRBV27 to TRBJ1-6; weak D call: TRBD1 (6 bases). CDR3 length: 15 amino acids. CDR1 and CDR2 from the germline V gene are MNHEY and SMNVEV (reference sequence). Trimming shortened V by 3 bases and J by 4 bases, and 10 bases separated the two germline ends.

This clone was found once. V gene TRBV27 combines with J gene TRBJ2-1; weak D call: TRBD1 (6 bases). The CDR3 contains 11 residues. Trimming took 11 bases from V and 4 from J, leaving 9 bases between them. Germline V CDR1 and CDR2: MNHEY, SMNVEV (reference sequence). For the CDR3, the DNA is TGTGCCGCAGGGGCTTACAATGAGCAGTTCTTC. This gives the protein CAAGAYNEQFF.

The V and J genes are TRBV5-1 and TRBJ2-5; D might be TRBD2 (5 bases). The ends were cut back, 0 bases at V and 5 bases at J, with 14 bases in the middle. Per the germline V gene, CDR1 is SGHRS and CDR2 is YFSETQ. CDR3 length: 15 amino acids. As DNA, the CDR3 is TGCGCCAGCAGCTTGGCGGGGAGTGGCGGGGAGACCCAGTACTTC. This translates into CASSLAGSGGETQYF. Full variable domain (rest looked up from reference TRBV5-1 and TRBJ2-5): KAGVTQTPRYLIKTRGQQVTLSCSPISGHRSVSWYQQTPGQGLQFLFEYFSETQRNKGNFPGRFSGRQFSNSRSEMNVSTLELGDSALYLCASSLAGSGGETQYFGPGTRLLVL.

J is TRBJ1-2 and V is TRBV7-2; TRBD1 is a possible D gene (6 bases). Trimming took 1 base from V and 2 from J, leaving 17 bases between them. Germline V lookup: CDR1 SGHTA, CDR2 FQGNSA. The CDR3 spans 17 residues. In DNA form, the CDR3 reads TGTGCCAGCAGCTTAGGGGCGGGGGGCGGTGTCAACTATGGCTACACCTTC. Protein product: CASSLGAGGGVNYGYTF.

The chain combines TRBV5-6 with TRBJ1-2, with D unresolved. The CDR3 has 11 amino acids. CDR1 SGHDT and CDR2 YYEEEE come from the germline V gene. Between the trimmed V and J ends, which lost 3 bases and 3 bases, there was a span of 3 bases. This chain's CDR3 is CASSSYYGYTF. The CDR3, as DNA: TGTGCCAGCAGCTCATACTATGGCTACACCTTC.

This chain joins TRBV6-1 and TRBJ1-2, with D unresolved. Germline V gene sequence: CDR1 MNHNS, CDR2 SASEGT. Trimming stripped 0 bases from V and 1 base from J, with 15 bases between. CDR3 length: 17 amino acids. The CDR3 nucleotides read TGTGCCAGCAGTGAAGCGCTTCGGACTTTGGGTAACTATGGCTACACCTTC. It is translated as CASSEALRTLGNYGYTF.

J is TRBJ2-5 and V is TRBV9; 8 nucleotides match TRBD2. Germline V gives CDR1 SGDLS, CDR2 YYNGEE. This CDR3 spans 15 amino acids. V shed 2 bases, J shed 2 bases, and the junction held 5 bases outside the gene matches. The CDR3 reads CASSVSGTQQETQYF. Written as DNA, the CDR3 is TGTGCCAGCAGCGTTAGCGGGACCCAACAAGAGACCCAGTACTTC.

This chain joins TRBV7-9 and TRBJ1-1; 10 nucleotides match TRBD1. Per the germline V gene, CDR1 is SEHNR and CDR2 is FQNEAQ (reference sequence). This CDR3 contains 16 residues. The V segment lost 5 bases and the J segment 4 bases; nucleotides outside the gene matches: 10. The CDR3 region is CASSPRDRGRATEAFF. The CDR3 coding sequence is TGTGCCAGCAGCCCCCGGGACAGGGGCCGGGCCACTGAAGCTTTCTTT.

The rearrangement links TRBV19 to TRBJ2-5; TRBD1 is a possible D gene (6 bases). Trimming cost V 5 bases and J 1 base, with 17 bases left between them. The CDR3 consists of 16 residues. Germline CDR1 LNHDA, CDR2 SQIVND (reference sequence). The CDR3 sequence: CASSPRGRVPQETQYF. DNA of the CDR3: TGTGCCAGTAGTCCCAGGGGCAGGGTCCCCCAAGAGACCCAGTACTTC.

The chain has TRBV7-9 and TRBJ2-5, with 9 bases aligning to TRBD1. Per the germline V gene, CDR1 is SEHNR and CDR2 is FQNEAQ (reference sequence). CDR3 size: 15 residues. The V and J ends lost 4 bases and 4 bases, in that order; junction bases with no gene match: 7. The CDR3 DNA is TGTGCCAGCAGCTCTCGACAGGGGGGTGGAGAGACCCAGTACTTC. This gives the protein CASSSRQGGGETQYF.

The chain combines TRBV6-1 with TRBJ2-7; 7 bases align to TRBD1. Trimming at V came to 4 bases and at J to 1 base, leaving 10 bases not matched to a gene. The CDR3 runs 16 residues. The V gene's germline CDR1 is MNHNS and CDR2 SASEGT. In DNA, the CDR3 is TGTGCCAGCAGTGGACCCCGGGACAGTGTATCCTACGAGCAGTACTTC. It codes for CASSGPRDSVSYEQYF.

To note about this clone: Germline and junction disagree at one end, which may indicate a read error. Other DNA sequences in the sample encode the same CDR3. V gene TRBV5-6 combines with J gene TRBJ2-5; 7 nucleotides agree with TRBD2. The CDR3 extends over 19 amino acids. CDR1 and CDR2 (germline): SGHDT, YYEEEE. CDR3 DNA: TGTGCCAGCAGCTTGGCCGGGTTGCGCGGGGGAGGTAGGGAAGAGACTCAGTACTTC. Protein sequence: CASSLAGLRGGGREETQYF.

The chain has TRBV7-9 and TRBJ1-4, with 7 positions matching TRBD1. Germline V CDR1 and CDR2: SEHNR, FQNEAQ (reference sequence). This CDR3 has 14 residues. The V and J ends lost 4 bases and 8 bases, in that order; junction bases with no gene match: 7. The CDR3, as DNA: TGTGCCAGCAGCTCAGACTGGGACAGCGAAAAACTGTTTTTT. Protein sequence: CASSSDWDSEKLFF. The whole variable domain, filled in from reference TRBV7-9 and TRBJ1-4, reads DTGVSQNPRHKITKRGQNVTFRCDPISEHNRLYWYRQTLGQGPEFLTYFQNEAQLEKSRLLSDRFSAERPKGSFSTLEIQRTEQGDSAMYLCASSSDWDSEKLFFGSGTQLSVL.

This clone was counted between two and nine times. The chain couples TRBV4-3 to TRBJ2-7, with D hard to call. V lost 2 bases and J lost 2, with 16 bases in between. This CDR3 has 16 residues. Germline V gene lookup returns CDR1 LGHNA and CDR2 YSLEER. CDR3 sequence: CASSQYWPGPTYEQYF. As DNA, the CDR3 is TGCGCCAGCAGCCAATACTGGCCGGGTCCTACCTACGAGCAGTACTTC.

The CDR3 coding sequence is TGTGCCAGCAGTAACACAGGGGGTGTCTGGTACGAGCAGTACTTC. Translation: CASSNTGGVWYEQYF. The V and J genes are TRBV11-2 and TRBJ2-7; 8 bases match TRBD1. The CDR3 spans 15 residues. Germline V gene lookup returns CDR1 SGHAT and CDR2 FQNNGV. Unmatched junction bases numbered 11, after V lost 6 bases and J lost 4 bases. Supplemented by reference TRBV11-2 and TRBJ2-7, the full variable domain reads EAGVAQSPRYKIIEKRQSVAFWCNPISGHATLYWYQQILGQGPKLLIQFQNNGVVDDSQLPKDRFSAERLKGVDSTLKIQPAKLEDSAVYLCASSNTGGVWYEQYFGPGTRLTVT.

This chain connects TRBV4-1 to TRBJ1-1, with D possibly being TRBD1 (5 bases). Trimming pared 4 bases from V and 4 bases from J, leaving 13 bases between. CDR1 and CDR2 (germline): MGHRA, YSYEKL. The CDR3 runs to 14 residues. The CDR3 spells CASSPSGGVTEAFF. Written as DNA, the CDR3 is TGCGCCAGCAGCCCAAGCGGGGGAGTCACTGAAGCTTTCTTT.

The V call is TRBV18, the J call TRBJ2-7; TRBD2 might be the D (6 bases). This CDR3 comprises 14 residues. The germline V gene has CDR1 KGHSH and CDR2 LQKENI. Trimming stripped 2 bases from V and 1 base from J, with 9 bases between. The CDR3 here is CASSPEGGSYEQYF. The DNA of the CDR3 is TGTGCCAGCTCACCAGAGGGAGGTTCCTACGAGCAGTACTTC.

J is TRBJ2-7 and V is TRBV4-3, with no clear D. Germline CDR1 reads LGHNA; CDR2 reads YSLEER. The CDR3 totals 14 residues. V was shortened by 0 bases and J by 0 bases, with 6 bases between the two germline ends. The CDR3 DNA is TGCGCCAGCAGCCAAGACCCCCTCTCCTACGAGCAGTACTTC. Its translation is CASSQDPLSYEQYF.

This clone has more than one count but fewer than ten. The chain carries TRBV9 and TRBJ1-2, with TRBD1 identical over 8 bases. The germline CDR1 and CDR2 sequences are SGDLS and YYNGEE. This CDR3 spans 14 amino acids. V shed 3 bases, J shed 2 bases, and the junction held 3 bases outside the gene matches. This chain's CDR3 is CASSETGANYGYTF. The CDR3, as DNA: TGTGCCAGCAGCGAGACAGGGGCGAACTATGGCTACACCTTC.